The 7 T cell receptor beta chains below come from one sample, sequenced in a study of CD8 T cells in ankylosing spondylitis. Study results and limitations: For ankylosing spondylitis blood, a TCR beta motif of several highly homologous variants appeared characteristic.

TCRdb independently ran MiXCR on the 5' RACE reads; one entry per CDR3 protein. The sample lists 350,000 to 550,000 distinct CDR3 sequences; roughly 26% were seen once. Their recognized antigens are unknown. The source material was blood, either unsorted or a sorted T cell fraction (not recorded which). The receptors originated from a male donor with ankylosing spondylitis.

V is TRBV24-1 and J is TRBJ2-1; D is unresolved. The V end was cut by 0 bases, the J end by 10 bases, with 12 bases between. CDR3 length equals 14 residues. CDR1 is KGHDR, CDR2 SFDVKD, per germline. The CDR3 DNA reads TGTGCCACCAGTGATTTGCAACCCAGGATGGAGCAGTTCTTC. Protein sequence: CATSDLQPRMEQFF.

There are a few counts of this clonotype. CDR3 in amino acids: CASSLSWTVLNTEAFF. The CDR3 coding sequence is TGTGCCAGCAGCTTATCTTGGACAGTCCTGAACACTGAAGCTTTCTTT. The J gene is TRBJ1-1, the V gene TRBV7-2, with D perhaps matching TRBD1 (6 bases). Trimming took off 2 bases at V and 0 bases at J, with 13 bases between the two ends. The germline CDR1 and CDR2 sequences are SGHTA and FQGNSA. This CDR3 comprises 16 residues.

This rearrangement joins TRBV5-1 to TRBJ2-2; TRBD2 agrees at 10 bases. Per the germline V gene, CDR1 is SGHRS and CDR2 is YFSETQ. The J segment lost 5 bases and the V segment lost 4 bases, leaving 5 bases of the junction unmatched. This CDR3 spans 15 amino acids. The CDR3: CASSTPGLATGELFF. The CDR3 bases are TGCGCCAGCAGCACCCCGGGACTAGCGACCGGGGAGCTGTTTTTT.

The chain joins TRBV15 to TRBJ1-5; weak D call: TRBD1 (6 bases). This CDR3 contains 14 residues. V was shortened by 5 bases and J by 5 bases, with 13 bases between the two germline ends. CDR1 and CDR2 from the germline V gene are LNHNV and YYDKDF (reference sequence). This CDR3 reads CATSPRQADQPQHF. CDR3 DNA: TGTGCCACCAGCCCCAGACAGGCGGATCAGCCCCAGCATTTT.

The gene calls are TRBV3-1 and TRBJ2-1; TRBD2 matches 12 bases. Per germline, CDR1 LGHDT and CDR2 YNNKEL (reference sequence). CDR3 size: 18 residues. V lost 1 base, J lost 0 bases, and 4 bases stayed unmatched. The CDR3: CASSQAGLAGSSYNEQFF. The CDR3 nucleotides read TGTGCCAGCAGCCAAGCTGGACTAGCGGGAAGCTCCTACAATGAGCAGTTCTTC.

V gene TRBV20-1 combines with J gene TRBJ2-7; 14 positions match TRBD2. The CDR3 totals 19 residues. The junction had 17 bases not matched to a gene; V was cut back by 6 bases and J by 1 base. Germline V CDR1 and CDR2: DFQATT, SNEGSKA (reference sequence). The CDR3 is CSANRRLAGGPPTSYEQYV. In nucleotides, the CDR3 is TGCAGTGCCAACCGTCGACTAGCGGGAGGGCCACCAACGTCCTACGAGCAGTACGTC.

The CDR3 nucleotides are TGTGCCAGCAGCACCTGGACTAGCGGTTACGGGGAGCTGTTTTTT. Amino acid sequence: CASSTWTSGYGELFF. The chain has TRBV9 and TRBJ2-2, with 10 bases fitting TRBD2. V lost 4 bases to trimming and J lost 7 bases; unmatched junction nucleotides: 7. The CDR3 length is 15 residues. CDR1 is SGDLS, CDR2 YYNGEE, per germline. Supplemented by reference TRBV9 and TRBJ2-2, the full variable domain reads DSGVTQTPKHLITATGQRVTLRCSPRSGDLSVYWYQQSLDQGLQFLIQYYNGEERAKGNILERFSAQQFPDLHSELNLSSLELGDSALYFCASSTWTSGYGELFFGEGSRLTVL.